These T cell receptor beta chains were read from a single sample in a study of blood T cell repertoires in COVID-19. Sequencing was performed with immunoSEQ multiplex PCR; in TCRdb, only in-frame clones are kept and a portion is missing. This sample carries approximately 200,000 clones, around 95% of them seen once, and the ten largest clones take roughly 0.76%. Input material: peripheral blood. The receptors were gathered from a young man with COVID-19, enrolled during active disease. CDR3s include the opening cysteine and the closing phenylalanine or tryptophan. D genes are given only for firm matches. Some rows have no size entry. The others give once, few or many, or a class for an expanded clone.

V	D	size	J	DNA	CDR3
TRBV29-1	-	-	TRBJ1-4	TGCAGCGTTGAAGATCCCGGCAGGGATAATGAAAAACTGTTTTTT	CSVEDPGRDNEKLFF
TRBV19	-	-	TRBJ1-1	TGTGCCAGTAGTATCGGGTCGGACACTGAAGCTTTCTTT	CASSIGSDTEAFF
TRBV3-1/TRBV3-2	TRBD2	-	TRBJ2-7	TGTGCCAGCAGCCTAGCGGGGGGAACCTACGAGCAGTACTTC	CASSLAGGTYEQYF
TRBV19	TRBD1	-	TRBJ1-1	TGTGCCAGTAGTATATTCCAGGGGGGGAACACTGAAGCTTTCTTT	CASSIFQGGNTEAFF
TRBV4-1	-	few	TRBJ1-2	TGCGCCAGCAGCCAATTCGGGATTAGATATGGCTACACCTTC	CASSQFGIRYGYTF
TRBV6-9	-	once	TRBJ1-1	TGTGCCAGCAGTTTTACAGGGAACACTGAAGCTTTCTTT	CASSFTGNTEAFF
TRBV2	-	-	TRBJ2-1	TGTGCCAGCAGTAATCGTTTTAGCTCCTACAATGAGCAGTTCTTC	CASSNRFSSYNEQFF
TRBV18	-	-	TRBJ1-2	TGTGCCAGCTCACCAAGTCCAGGGGACTATGGCTACACCTTC	CASSPSPGDYGYTF
TRBV7-9	-	-	TRBJ2-7	TGTGCTACGGCCGAGGGTGGCGGGTACGAGCAGTACTTC	CATAEGGGYEQYF
TRBV6-5	-	few	TRBJ1-1	TGTGCCAGCAGGAAGGACAAGGACACTGAAGCTTTCTTT	CASRKDKDTEAFF
TRBV6-5	TRBD1	-	TRBJ1-3	TGTGCCAGCAGACGGACAGGGGGGATGAACACCATATATTTT	CASRRTGGMNTIYF
TRBV3-1/TRBV3-2	TRBD2	-	TRBJ2-2	TGTGCCAGCAGCGGAGGGGTAGCGGGCAACACCGGGGAGCTGTTTTTT	CASSGGVAGNTGELFF
TRBV11-2	TRBD2	-	TRBJ2-5	TGTGCCAGCAGCGCGGGGGGTAGAGGAGAGACCCAGTACTTC	CASSAGGRGETQYF
TRBV4-1	-	once	TRBJ1-1	TGCGCCAGCAGCCAAAGAGGGACAAACACTGAAGCTTTCTTT	CASSQRGTNTEAFF
TRBV5-1	TRBD2	-	TRBJ2-7	TGCGCCAGCAGCTACCTCGGGGGGGAGCTCTACGAGCAGTACTTC	CASSYLGGELYEQYF
TRBV6-5	-	-	TRBJ1-4	TGTGCCAGCAGCCTGCGGGGGGGAGAAAAACTGTTTTTT	CASSLRGGEKLFF
TRBV5-1	TRBD1	-	TRBJ1-1	TGCGCCAGCAGCTGGGGACAGATGAACACTGAAGCTTTCTTT	CASSWGQMNTEAFF
TRBV5-1	-	-	TRBJ1-2	TGCGCCAGCAGTGAGGGGGAGGGCTACACCTTC	CASSEGEGYTF
TRBV5-1	TRBD1	-	TRBJ2-3	TGCGCCAGCAGCCGCCGGGACAGTTTCACAGATACGCAGTATTTT	CASSRRDSFTDTQYF
TRBV2	-	-	TRBJ1-5	TGTGCCAGCAGTGAGACCAGCGGCAATCAGCCCCAGCATTTT	CASSETSGNQPQHF
TRBV29-1	TRBD1	-	TRBJ1-2	TGCAGCGTTCAGACAGGGAACTATGGCTACACCTTC	CSVQTGNYGYTF
TRBV5-1	-	-	TRBJ2-7	TGCGCCAGCAGCTCCAAGAGGCCCGCCTACGAGCAGTACTTC	CASSSKRPAYEQYF
TRBV19	-	-	TRBJ1-5	TGTGCCAGTAGTCTTCGGACAGCCTCTAGCCCCCAGCATTTT	CASSLRTASSPQHF
TRBV25-1	TRBD1	-	TRBJ1-6	TGTGCCAGCAGTGGGGACAGAGTCTATAATTCACCCCTCCACTTT	CASSGDRVYNSPLHF
TRBV29-1	-	-	TRBJ1-1	TGCAGCGTTGTCTCGACACTCCGGGGCACTGAAGCTTTCTTT	CSVVSTLRGTEAFF
TRBV5-5	-	-	TRBJ2-6	TGTGCCAGCAGCTTGGAACAGCCCTCTGGGGCCAACGTCCTGACTTTC	CASSLEQPSGANVLTF
TRBV29-1	TRBD1	once	TRBJ1-2	TGCAGCGGCTGGGGACAGGGGCTTGGCTACACCTTC	CSGWGQGLGYTF
TRBV7-2	-	-	TRBJ1-5	TGTGCCAGCAGCTTAGCGATTCTGGCCAGGGACAATCAGCCCCAGCATTTT	CASSLAILARDNQPQHF
TRBV5-1	-	-	TRBJ2-7	TGCGCCAGCAGCTTGAAACTCAGCAACTACTACGAGCAGTACTTC	CASSLKLSNYYEQYF
TRBV12-5	TRBD1	-	TRBJ1-6	TGTGCTACAACTTTGGGGGACAGGCATTCACCCCTCCACTTT	CATTLGDRHSPLHF
TRBV2	TRBD2	-	TRBJ2-1	TGTGCCAGCAGTGAAGCGGGACTAGCGGGCAATGAGCAGTTCTTC	CASSEAGLAGNEQFF
TRBV27	TRBD2	-	TRBJ2-1	TGTGCCAGCAGTTTATCCGGGACTACCTACTCCTACAATGAGCAGTTCTTC	CASSLSGTTYSYNEQFF
TRBV5-1	TRBD1	-	TRBJ2-5	TGCGCCAGCAGCCCACCGACAGGGTTAGGGGAGACCCAGTACTTC	CASSPPTGLGETQYF
TRBV6-1	-	-	TRBJ1-4	TGTGCCAGCAGTGACAGGAAGGATGAAAAACTGTTTTTT	CASSDRKDEKLFF
TRBV5-5	TRBD1	-	TRBJ1-1	TGTGCCAGCAGCTTGGTGGGACAGCTGAACACTGAAGCTTTCTTT	CASSLVGQLNTEAFF
TRBV5-1	TRBD1	-	TRBJ1-2	TGCGCCAGCAGCCCAGGACAGGGAAATTCGCAAGGCTACACCTTC	CASSPGQGNSQGYTF
TRBV2	-	few	TRBJ1-6	TGTGCCAGCAGTGACCGGGGAAGGAATTCACCCCTCCACTTT	CASSDRGRNSPLHF